The text below deals with one T cell receptor (beta chain). Method: immunoSEQ multiplex PCR; TCRdb's copy keeps in-frame clones and lacks some. The table lists over 120,000 clones, approximately 85% of them singletons. The source of the sample is a study of blood T cell repertoires in COVID-19. Germline loops: CDR1 SNHLY, CDR2 FYNNEI. The junction had 8 bases not matched to a gene; V was cut back by 6 bases and J by 2 bases. The CDR3 loop spans 15 amino acids. V gene TRBV2 combines with J gene TRBJ2-3, with TRBD2 identical over 7 bases. The sequenced sample was peripheral blood. The sequence was obtained from a human donor with acute or convalescent COVID-19. The donor label of this sample is uncertain. The CDR3 spells CASRLSGINTDTQYF. CDR3 DNA sequence: TGTGCCAGCAGGTTGAGCGGGATTAACACAGATACGCAGTATTTT.